A single sample is the source of the 15 T cell receptor beta chains below, sequenced in a study of shared clonotypes between healthy human individuals. The data were produced by immunoSEQ multiplex PCR, yet TCRdb's version contains in-frame clones alone and is incomplete. The top ten hold about 1.7% of the sample, which has 600,000 to 750,000 clones, 72% seen once. Sample: memory CD4+ T cells sorted from blood. Indicated subset: CD45RA-negative fraction. Receptor source: a woman aged 25 to 39 in good health.

This clone occurred a few times. The chain combines TRBV19 with TRBJ1-1, with D unclear. The CDR3 runs to 13 residues. Germline CDR1 reads LNHDA; CDR2 reads SQIVND (reference sequence). Trimming removed 2 bases at V and 6 bases at J, with 10 bases between. The CDR3 DNA follows: TGTGCCAGTAGTATAACGGTAAGGGCTGAAGCTTTCTTT. This encodes CASSITVRAEAFF.

The chain joins TRBV6-5 to TRBJ2-5; 12 nucleotides line up with TRBD2. The V gene end was trimmed by 7 bases and the J gene end by 4 bases; junction bases not matched to a gene: 4. This CDR3 spans 14 amino acids. Germline assignment: CDR1 MNHEY and CDR2 SVGAGI. The CDR3 is CASTSGLAGETQYF. DNA of the CDR3: TGTGCCAGCACCTCGGGACTAGCGGGAGAGACCCAGTACTTC.

The rearrangement uses TRBV27 and TRBJ1-1; D may be TRBD1 (5 bases). Germline CDR1 is MNHEY and CDR2 is SMNVEV (reference sequence). The CDR3 is made up of 14 amino acids. The V end was cut by 1 base, the J end by 5 bases, with 11 bases between. The CDR3 DNA is TGTGCCAGCAGTTTATTTAGGGGCGAGACTGAAGCTTTCTTT. Protein sequence: CASSLFRGETEAFF.

V is TRBV4-1 and J is TRBJ2-7; perhaps TRBD1 as D (5 bases). The CDR3 has 15 amino acids. The germline V gene encodes CDR1 MGHRA and CDR2 YSYEKL. Trimming removed 1 base from V and 2 bases from J, with 12 bases in between. The CDR3 sequence: CASSQGQQYTYEQYF. The CDR3 coding sequence is TGCGCCAGCAGCCAAGGACAGCAGTACACCTACGAGCAGTACTTC.

This chain links TRBV6-4 with TRBJ2-2, with D possibly being TRBD1 (5 bases). Germline lookup yields CDR1 MRHNA and CDR2 SNTAGT. V lost 5 bases, J lost 1 base, and 14 bases lay in between. The CDR3 runs to 16 residues. CDR3 nucleotides: TGTGCCAGCAGTCGGCAGGGTCTTGGGAACACCGGGGAGCTGTTTTTT. It yields the protein CASSRQGLGNTGELFF.

The genes are TRBV2 and TRBJ2-1, with D tentatively TRBD2 (7 bases). This CDR3 has 14 residues. The V and J ends lost 8 bases and 7 bases respectively, with 18 bases between them. Germline values: CDR1 SNHLY, CDR2 FYNNEI. In nucleotides, the CDR3 is TGTGCCAGCTCGAGCCTTAGGGGGGGGAATGAGCAGTTCTTC. Its translation: CASSSLRGGNEQFF.

The chain couples TRBV6-6 to TRBJ1-4, with 7 bases lining up with TRBD1. This CDR3 is 15 amino acids long. Germline-derived CDR1 and CDR2 are MNHNY and SVGAGI (reference sequence). The V gene end was trimmed by 5 bases and the J gene end by 8 bases; junction bases not matched to a gene: 11. The chain's CDR3 is CASSNQRQGGEKLFF. CDR3 bases: TGTGCCAGCAGTAACCAACGACAGGGCGGCGAAAAACTGTTTTTT.

This chain uses TRBV6-4 with TRBJ2-1; possible D gene TRBD1, 6 bases. V lost 4 bases and J lost 0, with 10 bases in between. This CDR3 comprises 15 residues. Per germline, CDR1 MRHNA and CDR2 SNTAGT. CDR3 sequence: CASSGTGSSYNEQFF. For the CDR3, the DNA is TGTGCCAGCAGTGGTACAGGGAGCTCCTACAATGAGCAGTTCTTC.

This clone was seen at least ten times. The chain links TRBV5-1 to TRBJ1-1; D is perhaps TRBD1 (6 bases). V gave up 0 bases and J gave up 0 bases, with 6 bases separating them. The CDR3 spans 14 residues. CDR1 SGHRS and CDR2 YFSETQ come from the germline V gene. CDR3 coding DNA: TGCGCCAGCAGCTTGGGACAGGTGAACACTGAAGCTTTCTTT. It codes for CASSLGQVNTEAFF. The full variable domain, completed using reference TRBV5-1 and TRBJ1-1, is KAGVTQTPRYLIKTRGQQVTLSCSPISGHRSVSWYQQTPGQGLQFLFEYFSETQRNKGNFPGRFSGRQFSNSRSEMNVSTLELGDSALYLCASSLGQVNTEAFFGQGTRLTVV.

CDR3 sequence: CASSFGTPDLYEQYF. CDR3 sequence (DNA): TGTGCCAGTAGTTTCGGGACACCGGACCTCTACGAGCAGTACTTC. V gene TRBV19 combines with J gene TRBJ2-7; tentatively, D is TRBD1 (6 bases). Germline CDR1 is LNHDA and CDR2 is SQIVND (reference sequence). V was cut by 5 bases and J by 3 bases, with 17 bases left in between. There are 15 residues in the CDR3. The full variable domain, its missing parts supplied by reference TRBV19 and TRBJ2-7, is DGGITQSPKYLFRKEGQNVTLSCEQNLNHDAMYWYRQDPGQGLRLIYYSQIVNDFQKGDIAEGYSVSREKKESFPLTVTSAQKNPTAFYLCASSFGTPDLYEQYFGPGTRLTVT.

The CDR3 coding sequence is TGTGCCAGCAGAAAAATCCGGGGGCGGACTGGAAACACCATATATTTT. Its protein product is CASRKIRGRTGNTIYF. The rearrangement uses TRBV11-2 and TRBJ1-3; tentative D call: TRBD1 (6 bases). Germline V gene data show CDR1 as SGHAT and CDR2 as FQNNGV. This CDR3 region has 16 residues. Trimming removed 6 bases from V and 2 bases from J, with 17 bases in between.

The V gene is TRBV28, the J gene TRBJ2-3; D is uncertain. Trimming cost V 5 bases and J 2 bases, with 8 bases left between them. This CDR3 spans 13 amino acids. The germline gives CDR1 MDHEN, CDR2 SYDVKM. The CDR3 nucleotides read TGTGCCAGCAGTGAAACTACCACAGATACGCAGTATTTT. Residues: CASSETTTDTQYF.

This chain uses TRBV5-4 with TRBJ2-2, with TRBD2 as a possible D gene (6 bases). Trimming shortened V by 4 bases and J by 0 bases, and 10 bases separated the two germline ends. CDR3 length: 15 amino acids. Looked up from germline, CDR1 is SGHNT and CDR2 is YYREEE (reference sequence). CDR3 bases: TGTGCCAGCAGCGAGGGACTTGCGAACACCGGGGAGCTGTTTTTT. Amino acid sequence: CASSEGLANTGELFF.

The V and J genes are TRBV7-9 and TRBJ2-7, with D possibly matching TRBD2 (6 bases). The CDR3 consists of 12 residues. Germline assignment: CDR1 SEHNR and CDR2 FQNEAQ (reference sequence). Trimming pared 5 bases from V and 6 bases from J, leaving 11 bases between. The CDR3 nucleotides are TGTGCCAGCAGCCCAATGGGAGGCGAGCAGTACTTC. Its translation: CASSPMGGEQYF.

The genes are TRBV7-2 and TRBJ2-1; the D is unclear. Germline lookup yields CDR1 SGHTA and CDR2 FQGNSA. The CDR3 has 14 amino acids. V was clipped by 3 bases and J by 6 bases, with 12 bases between them. The CDR3 sequence: CASSFGGSLNEQFF. The CDR3 coding sequence is TGTGCCAGCAGCTTTGGTGGCAGTCTCAATGAGCAGTTCTTC.